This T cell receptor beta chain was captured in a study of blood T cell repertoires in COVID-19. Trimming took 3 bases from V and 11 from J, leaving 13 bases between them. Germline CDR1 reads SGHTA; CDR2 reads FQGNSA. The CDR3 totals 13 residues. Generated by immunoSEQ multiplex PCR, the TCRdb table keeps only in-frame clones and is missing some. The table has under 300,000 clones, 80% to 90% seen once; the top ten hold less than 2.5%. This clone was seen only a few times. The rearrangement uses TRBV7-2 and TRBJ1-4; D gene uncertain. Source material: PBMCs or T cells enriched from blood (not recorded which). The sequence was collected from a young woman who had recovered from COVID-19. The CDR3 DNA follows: TGTGCCAGCAGCTTTGACACGGGAGGTAAACTGTTTTTT. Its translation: CASSFDTGGKLFF.